This T cell receptor beta chain was sequenced for a study of cytomegalovirus exposure and HLA in healthy donors. Study background: An earlier analysis identified fewer than 130 million unique TCR beta sequences in 170 million or so T cells.

The PCR had 60 Vbeta and 13 Jbeta primers. Per the study methods: Roughly 10 million shared chains were among 80 million or so unique TCR beta chains counted in a later analysis. The table came from immunoSEQ multiplex PCR; TCRdb's copy has only in-frame clones and leaves some out. The V and J calls and clone size are taken from that table; D and trimming were inferred from the DNA. Of 120,000 to 150,000 clones listed, 73% are singletons. Points from the study as a whole: Most of the TCR beta V segments (in an earlier analysis) were productive either about 87% or about 30% of the time. It is likely that the observed cluster of highly shared sequence variants was a sequencing artifact.

On this clone: The antigen is unknown.

This TCR was sampled from a woman aged 40 to 50 in good health and CMV-seronegative. Sample: PBMCs.

Written as DNA, the CDR3 is TGTGCCAGTAGTCTCCTGGGAGGGGAGGCAGATACGCAGTATTTT. It specifies CASSLLGGEADTQYF. V and J are TRBV19 and TRBJ2-3, with 7 bases aligning to TRBD2. The CDR3 covers 15 residues. The V segment lost 5 bases and the J segment 4 bases; nucleotides outside the gene matches: 9. Looked up from germline, CDR1 is LNHDA and CDR2 is SQIVND (reference sequence).